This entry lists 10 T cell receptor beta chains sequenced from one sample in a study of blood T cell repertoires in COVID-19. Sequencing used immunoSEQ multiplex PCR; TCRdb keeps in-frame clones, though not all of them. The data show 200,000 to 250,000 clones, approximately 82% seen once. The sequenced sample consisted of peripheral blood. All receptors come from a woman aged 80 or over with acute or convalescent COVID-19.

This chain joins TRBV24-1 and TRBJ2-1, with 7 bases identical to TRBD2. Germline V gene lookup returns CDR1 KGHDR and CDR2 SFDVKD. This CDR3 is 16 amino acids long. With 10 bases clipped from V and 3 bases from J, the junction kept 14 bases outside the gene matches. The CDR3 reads CATSGVAGDIYNEQFF. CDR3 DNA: TGTGCCACTAGCGGCGTTGCGGGGGATATCTACAATGAGCAGTTCTTC.

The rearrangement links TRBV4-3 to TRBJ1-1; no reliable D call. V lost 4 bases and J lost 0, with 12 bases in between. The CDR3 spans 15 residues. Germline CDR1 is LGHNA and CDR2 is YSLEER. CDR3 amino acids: CASSRWGELNTEAFF. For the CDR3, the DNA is TGCGCCAGCAGCCGGTGGGGAGAGTTGAACACTGAAGCTTTCTTT.

The CDR3 protein is CASRVEMNTEAFF. In DNA form, the CDR3 reads TGCGCCAGCAGGGTGGAGATGAACACTGAAGCTTTCTTT. This chain links TRBV5-1 with TRBJ1-1; D remains ambiguous. Germline lookup yields CDR1 SGHRS and CDR2 YFSETQ. Trimming cost V 5 bases and J 0 bases, with 8 bases left between them. CDR3 length: 13 amino acids.

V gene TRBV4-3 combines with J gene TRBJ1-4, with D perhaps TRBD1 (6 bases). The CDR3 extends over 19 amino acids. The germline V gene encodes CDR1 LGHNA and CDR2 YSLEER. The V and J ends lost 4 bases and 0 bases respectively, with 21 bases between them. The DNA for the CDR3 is TGCGCCAGCAGCCCCACCGTGGGCAGGGGCCAAGCAACTAATGAAAAACTGTTTTTT. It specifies CASSPTVGRGQATNEKLFF.

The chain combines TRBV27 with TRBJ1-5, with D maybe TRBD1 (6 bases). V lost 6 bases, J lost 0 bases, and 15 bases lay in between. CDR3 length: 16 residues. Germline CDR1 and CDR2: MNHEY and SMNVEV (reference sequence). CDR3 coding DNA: TGTGCCAGCAGCCCCGACAGGTCCTATAGCAATCAGCCCCAGCATTTT. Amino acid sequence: CASSPDRSYSNQPQHF.

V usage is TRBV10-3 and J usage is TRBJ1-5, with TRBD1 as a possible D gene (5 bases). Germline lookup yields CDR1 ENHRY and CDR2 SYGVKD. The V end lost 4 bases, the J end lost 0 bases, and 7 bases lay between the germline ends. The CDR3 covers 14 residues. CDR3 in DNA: TGTGCCATCAGTGCCCAGGGTAGCAATCAGCCCCAGCATTTT. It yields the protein CAISAQGSNQPQHF.

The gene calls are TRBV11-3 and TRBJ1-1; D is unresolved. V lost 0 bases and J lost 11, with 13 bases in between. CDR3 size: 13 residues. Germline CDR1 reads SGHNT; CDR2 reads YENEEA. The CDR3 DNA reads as TGTGCCAGCAGCTTAGATCGCGGGCATGGGGCTTTCTTT. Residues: CASSLDRGHGAFF.

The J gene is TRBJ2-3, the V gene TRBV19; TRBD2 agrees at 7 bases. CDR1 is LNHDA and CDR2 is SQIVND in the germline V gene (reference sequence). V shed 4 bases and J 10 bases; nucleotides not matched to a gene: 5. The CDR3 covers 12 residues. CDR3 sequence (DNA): TGTGCCAGTAGTAAGGGGAGCGGGGCGCAGTATTTT. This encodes CASSKGSGAQYF.

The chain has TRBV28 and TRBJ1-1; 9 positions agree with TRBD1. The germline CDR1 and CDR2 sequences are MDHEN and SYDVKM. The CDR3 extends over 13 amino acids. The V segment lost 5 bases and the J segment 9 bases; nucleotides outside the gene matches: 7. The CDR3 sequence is CASSPRDRAQAFF. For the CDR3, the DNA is TGTGCCAGCAGTCCTAGGGACAGGGCCCAAGCTTTCTTT.

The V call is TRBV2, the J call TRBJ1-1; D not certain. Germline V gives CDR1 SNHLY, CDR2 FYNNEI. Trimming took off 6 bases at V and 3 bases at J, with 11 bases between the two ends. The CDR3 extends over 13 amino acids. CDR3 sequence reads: CASSATHYTEAFF. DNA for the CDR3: TGTGCCAGCAGCGCGACTCATTACACTGAAGCTTTCTTT.